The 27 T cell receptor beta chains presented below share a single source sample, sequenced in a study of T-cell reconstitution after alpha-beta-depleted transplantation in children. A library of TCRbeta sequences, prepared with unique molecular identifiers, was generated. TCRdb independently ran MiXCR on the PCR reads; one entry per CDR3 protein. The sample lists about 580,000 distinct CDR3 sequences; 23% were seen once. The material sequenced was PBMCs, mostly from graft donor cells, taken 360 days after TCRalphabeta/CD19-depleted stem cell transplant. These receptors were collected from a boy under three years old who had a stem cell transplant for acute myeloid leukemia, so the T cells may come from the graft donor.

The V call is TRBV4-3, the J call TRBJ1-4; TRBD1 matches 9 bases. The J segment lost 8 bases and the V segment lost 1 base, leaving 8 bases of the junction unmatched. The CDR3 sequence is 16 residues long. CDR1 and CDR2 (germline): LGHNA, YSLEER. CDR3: CASSQVGDRALEKLFF. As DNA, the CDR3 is TGCGCCAGCAGCCAAGTCGGGGACAGGGCATTAGAAAAACTGTTTTTT.

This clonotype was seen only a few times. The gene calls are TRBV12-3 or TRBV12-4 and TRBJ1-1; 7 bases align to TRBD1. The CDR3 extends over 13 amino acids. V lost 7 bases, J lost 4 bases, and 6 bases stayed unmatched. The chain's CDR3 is CASIQGGTTEAFF. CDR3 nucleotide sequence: TGTGCCAGCATTCAGGGGGGGACCACTGAAGCTTTCTTT.

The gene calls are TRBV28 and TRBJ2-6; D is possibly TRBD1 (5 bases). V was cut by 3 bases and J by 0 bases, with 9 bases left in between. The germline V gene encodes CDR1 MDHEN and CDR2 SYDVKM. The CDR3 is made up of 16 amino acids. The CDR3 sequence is CASSLWGGSGANVLTF. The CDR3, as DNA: TGTGCCAGCAGTTTGTGGGGCGGCTCTGGGGCCAACGTCCTGACTTTC. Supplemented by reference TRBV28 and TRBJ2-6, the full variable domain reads DVKVTQSSRYLVKRTGEKVFLECVQDMDHENMFWYRQDPGLGLRLIYFSYDVKMKEKGDIPEGYSVSREKKERFSLILESASTNQTSMYLCASSLWGGSGANVLTFGAGSRLTVL.

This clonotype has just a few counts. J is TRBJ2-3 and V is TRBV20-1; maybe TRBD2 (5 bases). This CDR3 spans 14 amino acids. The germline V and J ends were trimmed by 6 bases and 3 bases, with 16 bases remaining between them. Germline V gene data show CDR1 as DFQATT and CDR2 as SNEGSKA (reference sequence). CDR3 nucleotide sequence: TGCAGTGCGTATCCGGGATCACCGACAGATACGCAGTATTTT. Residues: CSAYPGSPTDTQYF.

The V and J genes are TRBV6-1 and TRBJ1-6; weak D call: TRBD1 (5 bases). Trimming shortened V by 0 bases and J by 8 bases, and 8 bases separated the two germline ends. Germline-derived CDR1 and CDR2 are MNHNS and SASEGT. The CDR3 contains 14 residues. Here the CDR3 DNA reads TGTGCCAGCAGTGAAGCCCAGGGCCATTCACCCCTCCACTTT. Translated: CASSEAQGHSPLHF.

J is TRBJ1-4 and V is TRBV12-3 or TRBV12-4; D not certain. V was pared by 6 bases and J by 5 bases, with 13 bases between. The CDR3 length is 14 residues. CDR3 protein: CASSLVEGNEKLFF. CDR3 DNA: TGTGCCAGCAGCCTAGTCGAGGGAAATGAAAAACTGTTTTTT.

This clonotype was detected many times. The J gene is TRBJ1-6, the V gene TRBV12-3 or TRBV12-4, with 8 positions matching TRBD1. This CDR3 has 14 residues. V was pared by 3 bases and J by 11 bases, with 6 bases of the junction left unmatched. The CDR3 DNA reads TGTGCCAGCAGTTTGGGAGACAGGGGACCACCCCTCCACTTT. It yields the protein CASSLGDRGPPLHF.

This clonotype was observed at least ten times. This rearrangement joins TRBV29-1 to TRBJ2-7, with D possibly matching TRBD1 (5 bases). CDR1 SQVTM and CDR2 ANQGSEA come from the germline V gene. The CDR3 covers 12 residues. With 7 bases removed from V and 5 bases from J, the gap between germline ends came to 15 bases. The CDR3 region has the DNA TGCAGCGGATCCCAGGGTGGCAACGAGCAGTACTTC. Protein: CSGSQGGNEQYF.

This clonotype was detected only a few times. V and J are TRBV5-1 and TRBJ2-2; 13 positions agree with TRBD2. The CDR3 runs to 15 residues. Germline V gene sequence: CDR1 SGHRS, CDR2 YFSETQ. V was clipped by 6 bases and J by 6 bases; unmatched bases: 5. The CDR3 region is CASKLGLAGPGELFF. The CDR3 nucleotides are TGCGCCAGCAAACTGGGACTAGCGGGGCCCGGGGAGCTGTTTTTT.

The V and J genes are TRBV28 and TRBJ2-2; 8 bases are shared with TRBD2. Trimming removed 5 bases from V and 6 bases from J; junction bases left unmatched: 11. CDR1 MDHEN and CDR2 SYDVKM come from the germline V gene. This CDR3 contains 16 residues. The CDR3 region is CASSAGGDIFAGELFF. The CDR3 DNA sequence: TGTGCCAGCAGTGCCGGGGGGGACATATTCGCCGGGGAGCTGTTTTTT.

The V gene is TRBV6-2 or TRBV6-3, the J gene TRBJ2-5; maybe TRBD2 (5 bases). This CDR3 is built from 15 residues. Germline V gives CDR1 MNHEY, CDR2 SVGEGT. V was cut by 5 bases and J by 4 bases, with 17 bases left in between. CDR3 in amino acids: CASSNSLGGSETQYF. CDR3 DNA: TGTGCCAGCAGTAACAGTCTCGGAGGTTCAGAGACCCAGTACTTC.

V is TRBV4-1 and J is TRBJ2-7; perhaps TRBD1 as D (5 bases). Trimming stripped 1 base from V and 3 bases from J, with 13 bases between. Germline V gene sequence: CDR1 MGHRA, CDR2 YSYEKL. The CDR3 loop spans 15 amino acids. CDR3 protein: CASSQGLRGHYEQYV. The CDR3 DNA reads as TGCGCCAGCAGCCAAGGCCTTCGTGGACACTACGAGCAGTACGTC.

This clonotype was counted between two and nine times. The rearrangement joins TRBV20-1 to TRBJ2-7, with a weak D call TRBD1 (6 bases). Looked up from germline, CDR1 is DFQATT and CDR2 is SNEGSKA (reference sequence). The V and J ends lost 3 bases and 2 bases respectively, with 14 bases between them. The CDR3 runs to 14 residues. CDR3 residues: CSASGRDNPYEQYV. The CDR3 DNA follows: TGCAGTGCTAGCGGTCGGGACAACCCCTACGAGCAGTACGTC.

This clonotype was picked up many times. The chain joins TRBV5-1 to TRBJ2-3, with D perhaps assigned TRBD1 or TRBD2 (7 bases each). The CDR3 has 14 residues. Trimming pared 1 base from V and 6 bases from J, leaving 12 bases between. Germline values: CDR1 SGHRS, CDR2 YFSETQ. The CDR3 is CASSLKQGGDTQYF. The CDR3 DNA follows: TGCGCCAGCAGCTTGAAGCAGGGGGGGGATACGCAGTATTTT.

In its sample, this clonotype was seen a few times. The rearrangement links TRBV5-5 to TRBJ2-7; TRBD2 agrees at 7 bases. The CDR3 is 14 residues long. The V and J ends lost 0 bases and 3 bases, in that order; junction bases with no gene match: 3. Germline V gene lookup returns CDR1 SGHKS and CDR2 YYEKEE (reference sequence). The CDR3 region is CASSLVAGVYEQYF. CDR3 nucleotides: TGTGCCAGCAGCTTGGTGGCGGGGGTCTACGAGCAGTACTTC.

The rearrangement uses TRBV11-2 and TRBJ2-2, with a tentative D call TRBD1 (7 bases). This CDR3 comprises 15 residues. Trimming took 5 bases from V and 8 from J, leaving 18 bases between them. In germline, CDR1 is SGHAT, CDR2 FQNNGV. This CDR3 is CASSPGGLPSGELFF. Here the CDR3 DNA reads TGTGCCAGCAGCCCAGGGGGGCTACCCTCGGGGGAGCTGTTTTTT.

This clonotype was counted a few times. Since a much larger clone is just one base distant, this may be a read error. The CDR3 coding sequence is TGTGCCAGCAGGATGACAGGGAACACTGAAGCTTTCTTT. Translated: CASRMTGNTEAFF. The chain is built from TRBV2 and TRBJ1-1, with D possibly being TRBD1 (6 bases). The ends were cut back, 6 bases at V and 1 base at J, with 9 bases in the middle. The germline V gene has CDR1 SNHLY and CDR2 FYNNEI. The CDR3 sequence is 13 residues long. Together with reference TRBV2 and TRBJ1-1, the CDR3 gives the full variable domain: EPEVTQTPSHQVTQMGQEVILRCVPISNHLYFYWYRQILGQKVEFLVSFYNNEISEKSEIFDDQFSVERPDGSNFTLKIRSTKLEDSAMYFCASRMTGNTEAFFGQGTRLTVV.

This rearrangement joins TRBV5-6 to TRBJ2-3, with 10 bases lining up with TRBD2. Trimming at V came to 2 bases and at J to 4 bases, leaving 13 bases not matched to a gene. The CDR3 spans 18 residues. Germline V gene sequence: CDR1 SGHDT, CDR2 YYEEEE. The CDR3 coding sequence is TGTGCCAGCAGCTTTCGCCTAGCGGGGGAGCTAGGGGCAGATACGCAGTATTTT. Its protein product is CASSFRLAGELGADTQYF.

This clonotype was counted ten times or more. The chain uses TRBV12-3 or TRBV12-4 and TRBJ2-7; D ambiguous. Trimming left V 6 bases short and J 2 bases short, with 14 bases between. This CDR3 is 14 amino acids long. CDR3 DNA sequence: TGTGCCAGCAGGAAGACTGGCCCAACCTACGAGCAGTACTTC. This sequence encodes CASRKTGPTYEQYF.

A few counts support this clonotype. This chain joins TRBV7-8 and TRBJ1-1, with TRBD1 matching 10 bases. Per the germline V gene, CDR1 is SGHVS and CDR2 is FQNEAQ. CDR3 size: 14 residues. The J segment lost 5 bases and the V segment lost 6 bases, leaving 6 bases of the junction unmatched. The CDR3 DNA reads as TGTGCCAGCAGGAAGGGACAGGGGAGGACTGAAGCTTTCTTT. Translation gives CASRKGQGRTEAFF.

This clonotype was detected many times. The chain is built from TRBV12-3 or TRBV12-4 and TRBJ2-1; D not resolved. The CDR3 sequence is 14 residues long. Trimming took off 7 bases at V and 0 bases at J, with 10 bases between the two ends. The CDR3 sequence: CASIGFLSYNEQFF. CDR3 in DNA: TGTGCCAGCATCGGTTTTCTCTCCTACAATGAGCAGTTCTTC.

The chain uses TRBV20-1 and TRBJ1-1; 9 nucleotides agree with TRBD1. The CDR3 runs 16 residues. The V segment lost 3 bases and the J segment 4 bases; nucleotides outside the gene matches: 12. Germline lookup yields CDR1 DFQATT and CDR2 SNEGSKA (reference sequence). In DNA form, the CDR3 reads TGCAGTGCTAGTCCGCCCCCGGGACAGGGATTCACTGAAGCTTTCTTT. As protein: CSASPPPGQGFTEAFF.

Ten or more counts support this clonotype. The CDR3 DNA sequence: TGCGCCAGCAGCTTGGAAAGGGATCCCACAGATACGCAGTATTTT. Translation gives CASSLERDPTDTQYF. The chain joins TRBV5-1 to TRBJ2-3; no clear D. The CDR3 contains 15 residues. Trimming left V 0 bases short and J 2 bases short, with 10 bases between. Germline assignment: CDR1 SGHRS and CDR2 YFSETQ.

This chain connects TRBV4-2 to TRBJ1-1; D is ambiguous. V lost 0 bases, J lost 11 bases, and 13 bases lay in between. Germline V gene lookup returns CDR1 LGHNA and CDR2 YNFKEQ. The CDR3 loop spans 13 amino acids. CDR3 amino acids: CASSQDAVGGAFF. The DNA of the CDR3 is TGTGCCAGCAGCCAAGACGCAGTCGGAGGTGCTTTCTTT.

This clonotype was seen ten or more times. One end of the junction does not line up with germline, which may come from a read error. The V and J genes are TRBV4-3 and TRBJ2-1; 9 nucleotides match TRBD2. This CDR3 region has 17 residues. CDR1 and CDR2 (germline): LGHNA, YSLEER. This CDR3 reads CASSQDVGPGLAGMWIF. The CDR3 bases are TGCGCCAGCAGCCAAGACGTGGGGCCCGGCCTAGCGGGGATGTGGATCTTC.

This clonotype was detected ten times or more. CDR3: CASSLAPGGYQPQHF. As DNA, the CDR3 is TGCGCCAGCAGCTTGGCTCCAGGGGGCTATCAGCCCCAGCATTTT. The chain couples TRBV5-1 to TRBJ1-5, with 8 positions matching TRBD1. CDR1 and CDR2 (germline): SGHRS, YFSETQ. Trimming cost V 0 bases and J 5 bases; bases outside gene matches: 4. This CDR3 has 15 amino acids.

The CDR3 sequence is CSARDVQVPDTQYF. In DNA, the CDR3 is TGCAGTGCTAGGGACGTCCAGGTCCCAGATACGCAGTATTTT. The chain recombines TRBV20-1 with TRBJ2-3; D not certain. From germline, CDR1 is DFQATT and CDR2 SNEGSKA (reference sequence). Trimming removed 3 bases at V and 4 bases at J, with 14 bases between. CDR3 length: 14 amino acids.